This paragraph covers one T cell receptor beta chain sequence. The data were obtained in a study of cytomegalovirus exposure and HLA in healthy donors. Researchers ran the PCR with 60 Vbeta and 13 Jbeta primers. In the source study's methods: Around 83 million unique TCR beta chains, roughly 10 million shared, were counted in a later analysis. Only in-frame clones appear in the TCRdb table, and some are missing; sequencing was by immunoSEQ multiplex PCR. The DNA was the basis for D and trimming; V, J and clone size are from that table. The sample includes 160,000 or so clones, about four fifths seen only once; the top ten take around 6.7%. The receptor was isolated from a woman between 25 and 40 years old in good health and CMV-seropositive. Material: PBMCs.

The DNA of the CDR3 is TGCGCCAGCAGCCAGCAGGTGTTCGGCAATCAGCCCCAGCATTTT. Its translation: CASSQQVFGNQPQHF. The rearrangement uses TRBV4-3 and TRBJ1-5; D gene unclear. CDR1 LGHNA and CDR2 YSLEER come from the germline V gene. There are 15 residues in the CDR3. V was shortened by 3 bases and J by 2 bases, with 11 bases between the two germline ends.